This is a list of T cell receptor beta chains from one sample in a study of blood T cell repertoires in COVID-19. Sequenced by immunoSEQ multiplex PCR; TCRdb stores in-frame clones only, minus some. The table includes 470,000 or so clones, 80% to 90% detected once. The specimen sequenced was peripheral blood. The receptors stem from a woman in her twenties or thirties with acute or convalescent COVID-19. Each CDR3 is given with its conserved first and last residue. The D gene is left open where the match is weak. Only some rows state a clone size, as once, few, many or a class for expanded clones.

v_gene	d_gene	abundance	j_gene	CDR3nt	CDR3aa
TRBV4-2	-	-	TRBJ1-2	TGTGCCAGCAGCCAGAGTCCCCGGGGTAACTATGGCTACACCTTC	CASSQSPRGNYGYTF
TRBV12-3/TRBV12-4	-	-	TRBJ1-2	TGTGCCAGCAGTTCCCTAACCCGGGGCTACACCTTC	CASSSLTRGYTF
TRBV7-9	-	-	TRBJ2-6	TGTGCCAGCAGCTCGCCGCAGGGCTCTGGGGCCAACGTCCTGACTTTC	CASSSPQGSGANVLTF
TRBV3-1/TRBV3-2	-	-	TRBJ1-5	TGTGCCAGCAGCCCCTTCGGCGGGAATCAGCCCCAGCATTTT	CASSPFGGNQPQHF
TRBV19	-	-	TRBJ2-3	TGTGCCAGTAGTATTCGTGCCAGGGCCACAGATACGCAGTATTTT	CASSIRARATDTQYF
TRBV11-2	TRBD2	-	TRBJ2-7	TGTGCCAGCAGCTCCCCCCTGAATAGCGGGGGGGTTAATAACGAGCAGTACTTC	CASSSPLNSGGVNNEQYF
TRBV4-1	-	-	TRBJ2-3	TGCGCCAGCAGCCCCTTTGGGCCTAGCACAGATACGCAGTATTTT	CASSPFGPSTDTQYF
TRBV10-1	-	-	TRBJ2-7	TGCGCCAGCAGTGGTGCGGCCAACTCCTACGAGCAGTACTTC	CASSGAANSYEQYF
TRBV27	-	-	TRBJ2-2	TGTGCCAGCAGTTTAGCGTTAGCGGCGAACACCGGGGAGCTGTTTTTT	CASSLALAANTGELFF
TRBV6-6	-	-	TRBJ1-5	TGTGCCAGCAACGCGGGTAGCAATCAGCCCCAGCATTTT	CASNAGSNQPQHF
TRBV24-1	-	-	TRBJ1-3	TGTGCCACCAGTGATTTGCGGGAGCAAGGAAACACCATATATTTT	CATSDLREQGNTIYF
TRBV19	TRBD1	-	TRBJ1-4	TGTGCCAGTAGTCTGCGGACAGGGAGTAATGAAAAACTGTTTTTT	CASSLRTGSNEKLFF
TRBV19	-	-	TRBJ2-3	TGTGCCAGTAGTAGCCGGGACAAAACAGATACGCAGTATTTT	CASSSRDKTDTQYF
TRBV5-1	TRBD1	-	TRBJ1-4	TGCGCCAGCAGGGGACAGACAAATGAAAAACTGTTTTTT	CASRGQTNEKLFF
TRBV7-6	TRBD1	-	TRBJ2-6	TGTGCCATCCAGGGGGCGCTTGGGGCCAACGTCCTGACTTTC	CAIQGALGANVLTF
TRBV30	TRBD1	-	TRBJ2-1	TGTGCCTGGCAGACAGGGCTCCTTTTCTACAATGAGCAGTTCTTC	CAWQTGLLFYNEQFF
TRBV5-1	TRBD1	-	TRBJ2-1	TGCGCCAGCAGCTGGAGACAGGGGAGCTCCTACAATGAGCAGTTCTTC	CASSWRQGSSYNEQFF
TRBV5-1	TRBD1	-	TRBJ2-7	TGCGCCAGCAGCCATGGACAGGGTAAAAACTTC	CASSHGQGKNF
TRBV5-6	-	-	TRBJ2-5	TGTGCCAGTCAAAACGGGGGGCTAGTGGAGACCCAGTACTTC	CASQNGGLVETQYF
TRBV7-2	-	-	TRBJ2-3	TGTGCCAGCAGCCCCCAGTCCGTAGCCACAGATACGCAGTATTTT	CASSPQSVATDTQYF
TRBV7-9	-	few	TRBJ1-5	TGTGCCAGCAGCTTGTTGGGGGGGAATCAGCCCCAGCATTTT	CASSLLGGNQPQHF
TRBV25-1	TRBD1	-	TRBJ1-2	TGTGCCAGCAGGGACCCGGGACAGGGGAATGGCTACACCTTC	CASRDPGQGNGYTF
TRBV5-6	-	once	TRBJ1-2	TGTGCCAGCAGCTTGGCTATTACTGGCTACACCTTC	CASSLAITGYTF
TRBV9	-	-	TRBJ1-4	TGTGCCAGCAGCCCAGGTGGCGCAACTAATGAAAAACTGTTTTTT	CASSPGGATNEKLFF
TRBV29-1	-	-	TRBJ1-4	TGCAGCGTTGAAGTCTTAGTTGGCGGAAAACTGTTTTTT	CSVEVLVGGKLFF
TRBV7-3	-	-	TRBJ2-2	TGTGCCAGCAGTCTTACAGGGAGACCCGGGGAGCTGTTTTTT	CASSLTGRPGELFF
TRBV19	-	few	TRBJ1-5	TGTGCCAGTAGTTATCCCGGACCCGGGACACCGAGCAATCAGCCCCAGCATTTT	CASSYPGPGTPSNQPQHF
TRBV2	TRBD1	-	TRBJ2-6	TGTGCCAGCAGAACCGGGACAGGACGCTCTGGGGCCAACGTCCTGACTTTC	CASRTGTGRSGANVLTF
TRBV6-6	-	-	TRBJ2-7	TGTGCCAGCAGTCCTACAGCCTACGAGCAGTACTTC	CASSPTAYEQYF
TRBV24-1	TRBD1	-	TRBJ1-5	TGTGCCACCAGTGATGGGGGACAGTCTCAGCCCCAGCATTTT	CATSDGGQSQPQHF
TRBV2	-	-	TRBJ2-5	TGTGCCAGCAGTCGGCAGGGGATCTGGCAAGAGACCCAGTACTTC	CASSRQGIWQETQYF
TRBV11-3	-	-	TRBJ2-2	TGTGCCAGCAGCTTAGCTGGGACTAACACCGGGGAGCTGTTTTTT	CASSLAGTNTGELFF
TRBV18	TRBD1	-	TRBJ2-2	TGTGCCAGCTCAACGGGACAGTCGAACACCGGGGAGCTGTTTTTT	CASSTGQSNTGELFF
TRBV19	TRBD1	-	TRBJ2-1	TGTGCCAGTAGTATGGGCAGGGGGTTGGGGAATGAGCAGTTCTTC	CASSMGRGLGNEQFF
TRBV11-2	-	-	TRBJ1-5	TGTGCCAGCAGCTTGGACCGGCGACAGCATTTT	CASSLDRRQHF
TRBV27	TRBD1	few	TRBJ1-6	TGTGCCAGCAGTATTGACAGGGGTGCCTCACCCCTCCACTTT	CASSIDRGASPLHF
TRBV7-6	TRBD2	-	TRBJ2-7	TGTGCCAGCAGCCCCACCGGGACTAGCCCTAGCGAGCAGTACTTC	CASSPTGTSPSEQYF
TRBV2	-	-	TRBJ2-1	TGTGCCAGCAGTGACGCGGACAGCACCTACAATGAGCAGTTCTTC	CASSDADSTYNEQFF
TRBV21-1	-	once	TRBJ2-3	TGTGCCAGCAGCAAAAGGGTCACAGGGAGCACAGATACGCAGTATTTT	CASSKRVTGSTDTQYF
TRBV2	TRBD1	-	TRBJ2-5	TGTGCCAGCAGCGGACAGGGGCGGGAGACCCAGTACTTC	CASSGQGRETQYF
TRBV5-1	TRBD2	many	TRBJ2-3	TGCGCCAGCAGGGGGGCAAAAACTACTAGCGGGGGTTGGTCCCAGTCCGGCACAGATACGCAGTATTTT	CASRGAKTTSGGWSQSGTDTQYF
TRBV3-1/TRBV3-2	TRBD1	once	TRBJ2-7	TGTGCCAGCACCGACAGGGTTCGGCCCTACGAGCAGTACTTC	CASTDRVRPYEQYF
TRBV28	TRBD1	-	TRBJ2-7	TGTGCCAACAGGGGCCAAAACACGGACGAGCAGTACTTC	CANRGQNTDEQYF
TRBV3-1/TRBV3-2	TRBD2	-	TRBJ2-7	TGTGCCAGCAGGAGGACTAGCGGGGGGGCCTACGAGCAGTACTTC	CASRRTSGGAYEQYF
TRBV12-3/TRBV12-4	-	-	TRBJ1-3	TGTGCCAGCAGTCTCGGGACTCGAAACACCATATATTTT	CASSLGTRNTIYF
TRBV14	-	-	TRBJ1-1	TGTGCCAGCAGCCAAGTAACGGCCAGGGGCACTGAAGCTTTCTTT	CASSQVTARGTEAFF
TRBV7-2	-	-	TRBJ1-5	TGTGCCAGCAGCTTGGCGGGGGATGGACAGCCCCAGCATTTT	CASSLAGDGQPQHF
TRBV5-1	-	-	TRBJ1-2	TGCGCCAGCAGCATACAGGCCCCCTATGGCTACACCTTC	CASSIQAPYGYTF
TRBV10-2	TRBD2	-	TRBJ2-5	TGCGCCACCCGGGGACTAGCGGGGGAAGAGACCCAGTACTTC	CATRGLAGEETQYF
TRBV5-5	TRBD1	-	TRBJ2-7	TGTGCCAGCAGCTTCCGGGACAGGAGCGAGCAGTACTTC	CASSFRDRSEQYF